This T cell receptor (beta chain) was retrieved from a study of human T cells and chemical hapten exposure. This clonotype has ten or more counts. Antigen specificity is unknown. The length of the CDR3 is 15 residues. Germline CDR1 SNHLY, CDR2 FYNNEI. V gave up 7 bases and J gave up 2 bases; unmatched junction bases: 9. MiXCR was run by TCRdb on the RACE reads, yielding one entry per CDR3 protein. The data show some 360,000 distinct CDR3 sequences, 4.5% to 5.5% seen once. Study outcomes and limitations: The presence of alopecia in the donors means their immune response may differ from healthy people's. Unchanged with DPC sensitization were TCRs above 1 in 1000 frequency.

Sample time point: pre-sensitization, week 0. Documented treatment: therapeutic diphenylcyclopropenone sensitization with weekly scalp DPC. The sample in question was whole blood, obtained in connection with sensitization to the hapten diphenylcyclopropenone (DPC). This chain links TRBV2 with TRBJ2-3, with 7 bases lining up with TRBD1. The clonotype originates from a woman between 45 and 65 years old with alopecia areata. Some clones in this sample may be carry-over from other donors' samples. The CDR3 region is CASTRQGTSTDTQYF. The CDR3 coding sequence is TGTGCCAGCACCCGACAGGGCACCTCCACAGATACGCAGTATTTT.